This is a list of T cell receptor beta chains from one sample in a study of blood T cells in healthy people across ages. TCRdb analysed the 5' RACE reads with MiXCR anew, one entry per CDR3 protein. The table shows roughly 800,000 distinct CDR3 sequences, with more than 45% occurring only once. Sequenced material: blood. The receptors originated from a young man in good health. CDR3s leave out the opening cysteine and the closing phenylalanine or tryptophan. D genes are given only for firm matches.

d_gene	v_gene	CDR3aa
-	TRBV27	ASSSASVGNYEEQY
TRBD2	TRBV18	ASSNPSGETQY
TRBD2	TRBV7-2	ASSFPPAGEQF
-	TRBV6-5	ASSYSIGRGDYGYT
TRBD1	TRBV5-1	ASSIQQGGHTEAF
-	TRBV5-1	ASTAGQYNERF
TRBD1	TRBV19	ASNTRDRTQETQY
-	TRBV7-9	AIPWVEGGNEQF
TRBD2	TRBV10-3	AISGTSGGGSSYNEQF
-	TRBV20-1	SARIPSTDTQY
-	TRBV28	ASSIARTVSYEQY
TRBD1	TRBV7-3	ASSPRTGQSGEQY
-	TRBV6-5	ASTTAGVDTQY
-	TRBV27	ASTDGASSYNEQF
-	TRBV28	ASSFPLDTQY
TRBD2	TRBV5-1	ASSFSGSVETQY
TRBD2	TRBV6-1	ASREELAGLADIQY